This T cell receptor (beta chain) was sequenced for a study of blood T cell repertoires in COVID-19. Unmatched junction bases numbered 6, after V lost 9 bases and J lost 1 base. The CDR3 contains 14 residues. CDR1 and CDR2 from the germline V gene are MNHEY and SVGAGI. The protocol was immunoSEQ multiplex PCR, while the TCRdb copy is restricted to in-frame clones and leaves out a portion. The table lists tens of thousands of clones, roughly 83% of them singletons, with less than 8% in the top ten. The receptor's source is an older woman with acute or convalescent COVID-19. The specimen was peripheral blood. The chain employs TRBV6-5 and TRBJ1-5, with TRBD1 matching over 7 bases. The CDR3 coding sequence is TGTGCCAGTACACTCAGGGGGAGCAATCAGCCCCAGCATTTT. Encoded protein: CASTLRGSNQPQHF.